The 17 T cell receptor beta chains below all came from one sample that was sequenced in a study of cytomegalovirus exposure and HLA in healthy donors (dated by TCRdb to between 2016 and 2019). To prepare the library, the immunoSEQ multiplex PCR assay was applied. A mixture of 60 forward primers for TCR Vbeta segments and 13 reverse primers for TCR Jbeta segments was used in the multiplex PCR. The table was pulled from immuneACCESS by TCRdb, which kept in-frame rearrangements only. Such tables lose some clones; where checked, under half of the loss comes from unresolved V genes, and the rest has no known cause. The sample contains more than 70,000 clones, 70% of them found a single time. The ten largest account for roughly 9.8% of the sample. Sequences were obtained from PBMCs. The source is a woman between 45 and 60 years old in good health and CMV-seropositive.

The chain links TRBV5-8 to TRBJ2-3, with a weak D call TRBD2 (6 bases). The V end was cut by 4 bases, the J end by 6 bases, with 15 bases between. Germline-derived CDR1 and CDR2 are SGHTS and YDEGEE. This CDR3 contains 14 residues. In DNA, the CDR3 is TGTGCCAGCAGCCGTTGGGGCGGGGTGGATACGCAGTATTTT. This codes for CASSRWGGVDTQYF.

In DNA form, the CDR3 reads TGTGCCAGCAGCTCAGACACCGGGACAGGGGAAGTAGCCAAAAACATTCAGTACTTC. Translation: CASSSDTGTGEVAKNIQYF. The chain employs TRBV27 and TRBJ2-4; 10 nucleotides align to TRBD1. This CDR3 comprises 19 residues. After removal of 6 bases from V and 0 bases from J, the junction contained 14 bases not matched to a gene. Germline loops: CDR1 MNHEY, CDR2 SMNVEV (reference sequence).

The table lists this clone with a few counts. This chain uses TRBV4-1 with TRBJ2-1; D not certain. This CDR3 comprises 14 residues. Looked up from germline, CDR1 is MGHRA and CDR2 is YSYEKL. The V end lost 3 bases, the J end lost 6 bases, and 12 bases lay between the germline ends. The CDR3: CASSHKALANEQFF. The CDR3, as DNA: TGCGCCAGCAGCCACAAGGCTTTAGCCAATGAGCAGTTCTTC.

The rearrangement uses TRBV30 and TRBJ2-7, with 9 positions matching TRBD1. The germline V gene has CDR1 GTSNPN and CDR2 SVGIG (reference sequence). With 0 bases clipped from V and 4 bases from J, the junction kept 7 bases outside the gene matches. The CDR3 runs to 15 residues. DNA for the CDR3: TGTGCCTGGAGTGTACCGGGACAGGGCATGTACGAGCAGTACTTC. This translates into CAWSVPGQGMYEQYF. The full variable domain, completed using reference TRBV30 and TRBJ2-7, is SQTIHQWPATLVQPVGSPLSLECTVEGTSNPNLYWYRQAAGRGLQLLFYSVGIGQISSEVPQNLSASRPQDRQFILSSKKLLLSDSGFYLCAWSVPGQGMYEQYFGPGTRLTVT.

This clone has just a few counts. The V gene is TRBV6-5, the J gene TRBJ1-6, with a weak D call TRBD1 (5 bases). This CDR3 region has 13 residues. The V end lost 8 bases, the J end lost 10 bases, and 15 bases lay between the germline ends. Germline CDR1 and CDR2: MNHEY and SVGAGI. CDR3 loop: CASGLTGESPLHF. The CDR3 bases are TGTGCCAGCGGATTAACAGGCGAATCACCCCTCCACTTT.

This clone was detected once. This rearrangement joins TRBV7-8 to TRBJ2-5; D remains unclear. The ends were cut back, 4 bases at V and 3 bases at J, with 9 bases in the middle. The CDR3 is made up of 13 amino acids. Germline assignment: CDR1 SGHVS and CDR2 FQNEAQ. CDR3 loop: CASSSRNEETQYF. For the CDR3, the DNA is TGTGCCAGCAGCTCGAGGAATGAAGAGACCCAGTACTTC.

This chain links TRBV10-3 with TRBJ2-1, with TRBD1 as a possible D gene (6 bases). The length of the CDR3 is 15 residues. Germline assignment: CDR1 ENHRY and CDR2 SYGVKD. Trimming left V 4 bases short and J 6 bases short, with 16 bases between. The CDR3: CAISGHLQGANEQFF. The CDR3 coding sequence is TGTGCCATCAGTGGCCACCTACAGGGAGCCAATGAGCAGTTCTTC.

The chain couples TRBV9 to TRBJ2-3; 11 bases fit TRBD2. V shed 0 bases, J shed 5 bases, and the junction held 11 bases outside the gene matches. Germline V lookup: CDR1 SGDLS, CDR2 YYNGEE. The CDR3 sequence is 18 residues long. The CDR3 coding sequence is TGTGCCAGCAGCGTAGCTTTGCCTAGCGGGGGGTTTGAAGATACGCAGTATTTT. Its translation is CASSVALPSGGFEDTQYF.

The rearrangement uses TRBV14 and TRBJ2-6; unclear D gene. The CDR3 length is 17 residues. The V end was cut by 1 base, the J end by 0 bases, with 10 bases between. Germline V lookup: CDR1 SGHDN, CDR2 FVKESK. This CDR3 is CASSQVLRSSGANVLTF. In DNA form, the CDR3 reads TGTGCCAGCAGCCAAGTTTTACGGAGCTCTGGGGCCAACGTCCTGACTTTC.

This clone was counted only a few times. This sequence joins TRBV6-1 and TRBJ2-7, with D possibly matching TRBD2 (7 bases). The CDR3 spans 18 residues. Per the germline V gene, CDR1 is MNHNS and CDR2 is SASEGT. V was trimmed by 1 base and J by 0 bases, leaving 19 bases between them. This chain's CDR3 is CASSEVVANRGASYEQYF. DNA of the CDR3: TGTGCCAGCAGTGAAGTAGTCGCAAACCGGGGGGCCTCCTACGAGCAGTACTTC.

The V call is TRBV7-2, the J call TRBJ2-5; D is uncertain. Germline CDR1 reads SGHTA; CDR2 reads FQGNSA. The CDR3 length is 12 residues. V shed 2 bases and J shed 5 bases, with 6 bases lying between them. DNA for the CDR3: TGTGCCAGCAGCTTACTTCAGGAGACCCAGTACTTC. Its protein product is CASSLLQETQYF.

The chain links TRBV28 to TRBJ1-1, with D possibly matching TRBD1 (6 bases). CDR3 length: 15 amino acids. Trimming left V 6 bases short and J 3 bases short, with 17 bases between. Germline V gene data show CDR1 as MDHEN and CDR2 as SYDVKM. The CDR3, as DNA: TGTGCCAGCAGCCTTTGGGAGGGGGATCACACTGAAGCTTTCTTT. Translation: CASSLWEGDHTEAFF. Drawing the rest from reference TRBV28 and TRBJ1-1, the complete variable domain is DVKVTQSSRYLVKRTGEKVFLECVQDMDHENMFWYRQDPGLGLRLIYFSYDVKMKEKGDIPEGYSVSREKKERFSLILESASTNQTSMYLCASSLWEGDHTEAFFGQGTRLTVV.

This chain connects TRBV11-2 to TRBJ2-7; D is perhaps TRBD2 (5 bases). V dropped 5 bases and J dropped 2 bases, with 16 bases sitting between them. The V gene's germline CDR1 is SGHAT and CDR2 FQNNGV. This CDR3 has 15 amino acids. DNA of the CDR3: TGTGCCAGCAGCATAACCTCGGGATCCGCCTACGAGCAGTACTTC. Translation: CASSITSGSAYEQYF.

The V gene is TRBV10-3, the J gene TRBJ2-5; TRBD1 is a possible D gene (7 bases). Trimming took off 5 bases at V and 4 bases at J, with 20 bases between the two ends. The CDR3 sequence is 16 residues long. Per germline, CDR1 ENHRY and CDR2 SYGVKD. In nucleotides, the CDR3 is TGTGCCATCAGTAGAGGACTAAGACAGGGCGGAGAGACCCAGTACTTC. Its protein is CAISRGLRQGGETQYF.

CDR3 in amino acids: CASSQGQGIGYGYTF. For the CDR3, the DNA is TGCGCCAGCAGCCAAGGACAGGGCATCGGCTATGGCTACACCTTC. The chain uses TRBV4-3 and TRBJ1-2, with 7 bases lining up with TRBD1. The CDR3 covers 15 residues. The germline V gene encodes CDR1 LGHNA and CDR2 YSLEER. The trim removed 1 base at V and 4 bases at J, leaving 6 bases unmatched.

CDR3 DNA: TGTGCCAGCAGGACCGGACAGGGTTCCTATGGCTACACCTTC. This sequence encodes CASRTGQGSYGYTF. This chain links TRBV7-2 with TRBJ1-2, with 8 positions matching TRBD1. V lost 6 bases to trimming and J lost 4 bases; unmatched junction nucleotides: 7. Germline V lookup: CDR1 SGHTA, CDR2 FQGNSA. The CDR3 runs 14 residues.

The genes are TRBV30 and TRBJ1-2, with D unresolved. The V end was cut by 2 bases, the J end by 6 bases, with 13 bases between. Looked up from germline, CDR1 is GTSNPN and CDR2 is SVGIG (reference sequence). CDR3 size: 13 residues. This chain's CDR3 is CAWSKAALDGYTF. The CDR3 DNA is TGTGCCTGGAGTAAGGCGGCTCTTGATGGCTACACCTTC.